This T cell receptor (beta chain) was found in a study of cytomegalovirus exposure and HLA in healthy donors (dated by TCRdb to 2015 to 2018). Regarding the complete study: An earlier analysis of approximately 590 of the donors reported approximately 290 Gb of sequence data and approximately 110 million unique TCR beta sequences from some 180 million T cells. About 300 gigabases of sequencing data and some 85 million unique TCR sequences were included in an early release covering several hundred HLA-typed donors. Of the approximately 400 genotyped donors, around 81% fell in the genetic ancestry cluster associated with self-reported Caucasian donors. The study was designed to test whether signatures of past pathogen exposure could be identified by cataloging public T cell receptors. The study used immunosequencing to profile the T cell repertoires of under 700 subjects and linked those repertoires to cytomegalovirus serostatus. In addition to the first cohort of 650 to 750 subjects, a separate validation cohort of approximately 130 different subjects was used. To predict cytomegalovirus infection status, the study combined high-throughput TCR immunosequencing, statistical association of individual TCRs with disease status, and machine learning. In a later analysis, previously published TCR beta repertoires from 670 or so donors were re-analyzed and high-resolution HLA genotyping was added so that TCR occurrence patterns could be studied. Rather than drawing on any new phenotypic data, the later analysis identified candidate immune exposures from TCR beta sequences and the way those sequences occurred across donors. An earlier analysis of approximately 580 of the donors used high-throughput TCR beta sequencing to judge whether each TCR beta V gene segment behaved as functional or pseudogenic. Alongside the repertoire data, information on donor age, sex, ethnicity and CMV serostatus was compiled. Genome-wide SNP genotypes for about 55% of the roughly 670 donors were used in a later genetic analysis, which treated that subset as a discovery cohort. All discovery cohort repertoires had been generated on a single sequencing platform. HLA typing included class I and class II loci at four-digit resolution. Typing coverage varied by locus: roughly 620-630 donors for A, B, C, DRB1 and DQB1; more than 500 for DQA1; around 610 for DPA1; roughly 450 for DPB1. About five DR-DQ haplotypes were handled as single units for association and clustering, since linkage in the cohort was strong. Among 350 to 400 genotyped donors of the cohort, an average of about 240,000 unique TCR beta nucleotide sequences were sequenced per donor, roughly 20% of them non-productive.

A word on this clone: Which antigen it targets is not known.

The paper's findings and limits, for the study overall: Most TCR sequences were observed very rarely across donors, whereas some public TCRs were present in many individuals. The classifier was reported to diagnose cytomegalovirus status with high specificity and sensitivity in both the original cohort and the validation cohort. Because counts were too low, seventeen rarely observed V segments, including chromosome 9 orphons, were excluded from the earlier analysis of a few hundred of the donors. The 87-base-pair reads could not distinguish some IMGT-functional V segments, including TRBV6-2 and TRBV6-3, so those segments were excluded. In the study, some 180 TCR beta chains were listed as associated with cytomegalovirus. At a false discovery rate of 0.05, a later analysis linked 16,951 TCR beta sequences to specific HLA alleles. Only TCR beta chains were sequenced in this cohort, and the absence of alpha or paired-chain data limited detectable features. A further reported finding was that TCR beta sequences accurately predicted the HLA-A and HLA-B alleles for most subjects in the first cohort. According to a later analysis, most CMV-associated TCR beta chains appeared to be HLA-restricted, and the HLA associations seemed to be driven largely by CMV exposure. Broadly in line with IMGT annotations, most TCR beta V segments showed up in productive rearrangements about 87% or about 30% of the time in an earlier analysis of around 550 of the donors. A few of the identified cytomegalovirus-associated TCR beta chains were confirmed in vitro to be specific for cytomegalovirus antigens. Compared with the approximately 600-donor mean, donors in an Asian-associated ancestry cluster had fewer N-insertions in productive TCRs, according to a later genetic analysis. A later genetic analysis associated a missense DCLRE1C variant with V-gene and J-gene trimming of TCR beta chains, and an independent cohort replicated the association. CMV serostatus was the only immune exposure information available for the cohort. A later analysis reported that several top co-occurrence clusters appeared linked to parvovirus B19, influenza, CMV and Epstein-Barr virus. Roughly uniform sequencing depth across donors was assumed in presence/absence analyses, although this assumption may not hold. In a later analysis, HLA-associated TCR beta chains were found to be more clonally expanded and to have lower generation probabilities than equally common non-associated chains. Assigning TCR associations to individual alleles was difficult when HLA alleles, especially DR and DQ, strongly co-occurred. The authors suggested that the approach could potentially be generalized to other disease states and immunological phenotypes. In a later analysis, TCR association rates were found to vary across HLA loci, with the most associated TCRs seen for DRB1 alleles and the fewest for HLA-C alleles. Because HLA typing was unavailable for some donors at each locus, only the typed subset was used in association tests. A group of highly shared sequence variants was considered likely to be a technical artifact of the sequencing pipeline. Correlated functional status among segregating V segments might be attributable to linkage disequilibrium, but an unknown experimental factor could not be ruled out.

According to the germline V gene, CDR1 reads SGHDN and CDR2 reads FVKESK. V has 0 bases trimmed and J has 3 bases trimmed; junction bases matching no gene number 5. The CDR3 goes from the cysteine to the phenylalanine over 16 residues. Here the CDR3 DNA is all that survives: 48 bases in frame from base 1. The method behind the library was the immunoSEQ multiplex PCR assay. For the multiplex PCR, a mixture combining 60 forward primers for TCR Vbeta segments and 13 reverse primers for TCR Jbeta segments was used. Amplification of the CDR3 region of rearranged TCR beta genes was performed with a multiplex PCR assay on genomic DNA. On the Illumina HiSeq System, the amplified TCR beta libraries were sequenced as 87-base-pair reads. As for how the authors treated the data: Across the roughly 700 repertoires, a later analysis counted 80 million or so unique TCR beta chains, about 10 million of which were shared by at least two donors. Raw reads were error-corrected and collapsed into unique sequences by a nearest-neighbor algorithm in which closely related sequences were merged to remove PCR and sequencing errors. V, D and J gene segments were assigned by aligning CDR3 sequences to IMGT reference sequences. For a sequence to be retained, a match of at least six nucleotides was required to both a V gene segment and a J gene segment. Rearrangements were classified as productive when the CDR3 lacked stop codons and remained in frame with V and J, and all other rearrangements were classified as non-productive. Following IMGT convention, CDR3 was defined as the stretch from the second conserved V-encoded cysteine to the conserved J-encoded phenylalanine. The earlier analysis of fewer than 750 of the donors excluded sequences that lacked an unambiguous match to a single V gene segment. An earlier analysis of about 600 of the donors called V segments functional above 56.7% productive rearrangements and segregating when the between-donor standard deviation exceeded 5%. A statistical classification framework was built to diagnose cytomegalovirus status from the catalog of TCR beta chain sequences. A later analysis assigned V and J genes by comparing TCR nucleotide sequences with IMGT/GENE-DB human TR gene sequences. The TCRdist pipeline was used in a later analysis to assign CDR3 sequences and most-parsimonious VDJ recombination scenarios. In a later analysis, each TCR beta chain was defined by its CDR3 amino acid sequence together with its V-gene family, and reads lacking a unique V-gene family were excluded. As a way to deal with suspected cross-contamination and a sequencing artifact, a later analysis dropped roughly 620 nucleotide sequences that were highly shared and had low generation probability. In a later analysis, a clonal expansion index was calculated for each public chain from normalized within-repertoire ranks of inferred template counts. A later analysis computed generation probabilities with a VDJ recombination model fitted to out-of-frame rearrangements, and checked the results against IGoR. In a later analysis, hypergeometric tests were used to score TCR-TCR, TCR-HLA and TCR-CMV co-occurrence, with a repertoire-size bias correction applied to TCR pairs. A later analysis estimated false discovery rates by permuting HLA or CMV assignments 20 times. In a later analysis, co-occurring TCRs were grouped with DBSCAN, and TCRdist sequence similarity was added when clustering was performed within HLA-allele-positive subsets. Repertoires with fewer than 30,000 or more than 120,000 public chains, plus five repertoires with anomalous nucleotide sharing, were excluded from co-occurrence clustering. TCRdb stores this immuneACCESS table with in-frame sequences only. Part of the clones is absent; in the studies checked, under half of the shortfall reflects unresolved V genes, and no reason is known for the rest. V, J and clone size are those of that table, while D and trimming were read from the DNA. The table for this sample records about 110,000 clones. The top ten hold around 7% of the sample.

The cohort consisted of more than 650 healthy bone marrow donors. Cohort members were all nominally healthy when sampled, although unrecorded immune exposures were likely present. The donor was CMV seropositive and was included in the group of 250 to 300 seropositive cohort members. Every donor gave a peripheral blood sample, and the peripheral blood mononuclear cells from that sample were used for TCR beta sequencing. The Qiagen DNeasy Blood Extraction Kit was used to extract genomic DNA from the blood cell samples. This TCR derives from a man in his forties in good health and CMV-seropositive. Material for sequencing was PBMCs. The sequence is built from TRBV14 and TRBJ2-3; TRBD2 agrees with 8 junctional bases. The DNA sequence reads TGTGCCAGCAGCCAAGAATGGGAGCGGGGGACAGATACGCAGTATTTT. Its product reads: CASSQEWERGTDTQYF.